The next 11 T cell receptor beta chains were all read from a single sample in a study of a mutant IDH1 vaccine in newly diagnosed glioma. TCRdb keeps only in-frame clones here, not all; method: immunoSEQ multiplex PCR. The top ten clones hold 6% to 9.5% of a sample with fewer than 35,000 clones, around three quarters of them seen once. These TCRs are of unknown antigen specificity. Documented time point: week 35, safety follow-up. In the vaccine, a single dose held 300 ug of the mutant IDH1 20-mer peptide, along with topical imiquimod. The sequences come from PBMCs, collected from a glioma patient whose treatment included an IDH1 peptide vaccine. Every receptor here comes from a man aged 50-59 years with glioma.

This sequence joins TRBV6-5 and TRBJ2-6; D is unclear. Germline V CDR1 and CDR2: MNHEY, SVGAGI. CDR3 length: 15 amino acids. Trimming stripped 4 bases from V and 1 base from J, with 8 bases between. Written as DNA, the CDR3 is TGTGCCAGCAGTTTTGGCGGATCTGGGGCCAACGTCCTGACTTTC. This gives the protein CASSFGGSGANVLTF.

To note about this clone: Other DNA variants within this sample encode the same CDR3. The V and J genes are TRBV30 and TRBJ1-2; 8 bases are shared with TRBD1. Germline CDR1 and CDR2: GTSNPN and SVGIG (reference sequence). Trimming at V came to 5 bases and at J to 5 bases, leaving 7 bases not matched to a gene. The CDR3 is 13 residues long. The CDR3 nucleotides read TGTGCCTGGGGGCGGGACAGGCCTTATGGCTACACCTTC. Its translation: CAWGRDRPYGYTF.

This clone was recorded once. The chain has TRBV4-3 and TRBJ2-2; D is unclear. CDR3 length equals 15 residues. V dropped 0 bases and J dropped 4 bases, with 9 bases sitting between them. The germline V gene encodes CDR1 LGHNA and CDR2 YSLEER. The CDR3 is CASSQDVRGTGELFF. CDR3 nucleotides: TGCGCCAGCAGCCAAGACGTCAGAGGCACCGGGGAGCTGTTTTTT.

This clone was observed a few times. This chain links TRBV7-2 with TRBJ1-1; TRBD1 agrees at 7 bases. The CDR3 totals 14 residues. The V segment lost 5 bases and the J segment 5 bases; nucleotides outside the gene matches: 8. Germline CDR1 SGHTA, CDR2 FQGNSA. The CDR3 bases are TGTGCCAGCAGCCTACAGGGGTGGGGGACTGAAGCTTTCTTT. The encoded protein is CASSLQGWGTEAFF.

V usage is TRBV13 and J usage is TRBJ2-1; either TRBD1 or TRBD2 may supply D (5 bases each). The CDR3 sequence is 15 residues long. Germline V lookup: CDR1 PRHDT, CDR2 FYEKMQ (reference sequence). V lost 3 bases, J lost 0 bases, and 9 bases lay in between. This chain's CDR3 is CASSFGGPSYNEQFF. DNA for the CDR3: TGTGCCAGCAGCTTTGGGGGACCCTCCTACAATGAGCAGTTCTTC.

This chain connects TRBV7-9 to TRBJ1-2; the D is unclear. V was clipped by 3 bases and J by 1 base, with 6 bases between them. Per germline, CDR1 SEHNR and CDR2 FQNEAQ (reference sequence). This CDR3 contains 13 residues. This chain's CDR3 is CASSLSVNYGYTF. Written as DNA, the CDR3 is TGTGCCAGCAGCTTGTCAGTTAACTATGGCTACACCTTC.

This rearrangement joins TRBV13 to TRBJ2-3; D may be TRBD2 (6 bases). Germline V gives CDR1 PRHDT, CDR2 FYEKMQ (reference sequence). This CDR3 is built from 15 residues. V was clipped by 1 base and J by 0 bases, with 8 bases between them. This CDR3 is CASSLAGTSTDTQYF. For the CDR3, the DNA is TGTGCCAGCAGCTTAGCAGGGACTAGCACAGATACGCAGTATTTT.

A few counts support this clone. The chain is built from TRBV30 and TRBJ1-1; unclear D gene. This CDR3 is 12 amino acids long. Germline loops: CDR1 GTSNPN, CDR2 SVGIG (reference sequence). Trimming stripped 2 bases from V and 0 bases from J, with 4 bases between. The CDR3 sequence: CAWSIVNTEAFF. The CDR3 DNA follows: TGTGCCTGGAGTATAGTGAACACTGAAGCTTTCTTT.

This clone was seen a single time. The V gene is TRBV2, the J gene TRBJ1-2, with 8 bases that match TRBD1. The CDR3 is 13 residues long. J lost 5 bases, V lost 5 bases, and 4 bases had no gene match. CDR1 SNHLY and CDR2 FYNNEI come from the germline V gene. This CDR3 reads CASSQDRVYGYTF. CDR3 in DNA: TGTGCCAGCAGTCAGGACAGGGTTTATGGCTACACCTTC.

The chain uses TRBV12-5 and TRBJ1-2; D remains ambiguous. The ends were cut back, 5 bases at V and 3 bases at J, with 7 bases in the middle. Germline CDR1 and CDR2: LGHNT and FRNRAP. This CDR3 has 12 amino acids. CDR3 in DNA: TGTGCTAGTGGTAGGGTGTACTATGGCTACACCTTC. It codes for CASGRVYYGYTF. Full variable domain (rest looked up from reference TRBV12-5 and TRBJ1-2): DARVTQTPRHKVTEMGQEVTMRCQPILGHNTVFWYRQTMMQGLELLAYFRNRAPLDDSGMPKDRFSAEMPDATLATLKIQPSEPRDSAVYFCASGRVYYGYTFGSGTRLTVV.

In this sample, this clone turned up a few times. This rearrangement joins TRBV10-3 to TRBJ1-1, with 8 bases fitting TRBD1. J gave up 3 bases and V 6 bases, and 6 bases lay outside the gene matches. The germline V gene encodes CDR1 ENHRY and CDR2 SYGVKD. The CDR3 extends over 14 amino acids. This CDR3 is CAISRGQEDTEAFF. CDR3 bases: TGTGCCATCAGCAGGGGACAGGAGGACACTGAAGCTTTCTTT.